Listed here are 21 T cell receptor beta chains from one sample, sequenced in a study of T-cell memory formation after mild COVID-19. TCRdb itself ran the 5' RACE reads through MiXCR, one entry per CDR3 protein. This sample has more than 250,000 distinct CDR3 sequences, with roughly 18% found just once. The sample comprised PBMCs or a T cell subset sorted from them (not recorded which). The origin of the receptors is a man between 18 and 35 years old who had mild COVID-19 (a few samples of this study predate the infection). Cell type and time point are not known.

The chain links TRBV4-1 to TRBJ1-1; 8 bases fit TRBD1. V gave up 5 bases and J gave up 10 bases; unmatched junction bases: 12. The CDR3 contains 14 residues. Germline loops: CDR1 MGHRA, CDR2 YSYEKL. CDR3 sequence (DNA): TGCGCCAGCAGCGGACTCTCCCAGGGGGCGGGAGCTTTCTTT. Protein product: CASSGLSQGAGAFF.

V and J are TRBV12-3 or TRBV12-4 and TRBJ2-5; perhaps TRBD2 as D (6 bases). This CDR3 has 14 amino acids. The ends were cut back, 3 bases at V and 4 bases at J, with 12 bases in the middle. The CDR3 DNA follows: TGTGCCAGCAGTTTCGGAGGGGCGAGAGAGACCCAGTACTTC. Encoded protein: CASSFGGARETQYF.

The CDR3 is CASSFNRNTEAFF. In nucleotides, the CDR3 is TGCGCCAGCAGCTTTAATCGGAACACTGAAGCTTTCTTT. The gene calls are TRBV5-1 and TRBJ1-1; the D is unclear. The V and J ends lost 2 bases and 1 base respectively, with 6 bases between them. The CDR3 sequence is 13 residues long. Germline CDR1 SGHRS, CDR2 YFSETQ.

This clonotype came up a few times. V is TRBV7-3 and J is TRBJ2-5, with TRBD2 matching over 8 bases. Per the germline V gene, CDR1 is SGHTA and CDR2 is FQGTGA. V dropped 4 bases and J dropped 4; count of bases not matched to a gene: 5. CDR3 size: 14 residues. The CDR3 DNA sequence: TGTGCCAGCAGCTCAAGCGGGGGCGGAGAGACCCAGTACTTC. Translated: CASSSSGGGETQYF.

Many counts were recorded for this clonotype. The chain uses TRBV12-3 or TRBV12-4 and TRBJ1-1; D not certain. The ends were cut back, 2 bases at V and 8 bases at J, with 9 bases in the middle. The CDR3 length is 12 residues. Here the CDR3 DNA reads TGTGCCAGCAGTTTACGAGCAGAAGAAGCTTTCTTT. Its protein product is CASSLRAEEAFF.

This clonotype was detected only once. The CDR3 DNA sequence: TGTGCCAGCAGTTCAATGACTAGCGGAAACACAGATACGCAGTATTTT. Encoded protein: CASSSMTSGNTDTQYF. V and J are TRBV27 and TRBJ2-3, with 9 nucleotides matching TRBD2. This CDR3 has 16 residues. Germline V CDR1 and CDR2: MNHEY, SMNVEV (reference sequence). The junction had 7 bases not matched to a gene; V was cut back by 4 bases and J by 2 bases.

This clonotype was recorded many times. The J gene is TRBJ1-5, the V gene TRBV6-1, with D perhaps TRBD1 (6 bases). The CDR3 runs 15 residues. Germline lookup yields CDR1 MNHNS and CDR2 SASEGT. With 4 bases removed from V and 9 bases from J, the gap between germline ends came to 19 bases. The CDR3 sequence: CASSGFQGRGWPQHF. The CDR3, as DNA: TGTGCCAGCAGTGGATTTCAGGGTAGGGGGTGGCCCCAGCATTTT.

This clonotype has more than one count but fewer than ten. This chain joins TRBV9 and TRBJ1-4, with TRBD1 as a possible D gene (5 bases). V lost 2 bases to trimming and J lost 5 bases, with 13 bases between them. The germline CDR1 and CDR2 sequences are SGDLS and YYNGEE. This CDR3 has 15 amino acids. CDR3 nucleotide sequence: TGTGCCAGCAGCGTGTTGGGGGAGGAGAATGAAAAACTGTTTTTT. This gives the protein CASSVLGEENEKLFF.

This chain uses TRBV4-1 with TRBJ2-3; TRBD1 or TRBD2 may be the D gene (6 bases each). The length of the CDR3 is 16 residues. Trimming shortened V by 3 bases and J by 0 bases, and 13 bases separated the two germline ends. CDR1 is MGHRA and CDR2 is YSYEKL in the germline V gene. CDR3 loop: CASSHRKGGSTDTQYF. In nucleotides, the CDR3 is TGCGCCAGCAGCCACCGTAAGGGGGGTAGCACAGATACGCAGTATTTT.

J is TRBJ2-6 and V is TRBV5-1, with 11 bases aligning to TRBD2. Germline-derived CDR1 and CDR2 are SGHRS and YFSETQ. After removal of 5 bases from V and 6 bases from J, the junction contained 4 bases not matched to a gene. The CDR3 extends over 15 amino acids. The CDR3 DNA sequence: TGCGCCAGCAGTAGCGGGGGGGCGTTGGCCAACGTCCTGACTTTC. Translating gives CASSSGGALANVLTF.

This clonotype was recorded many times. This chain connects TRBV29-1 to TRBJ2-1, with a tentative D call TRBD2 (6 bases). The CDR3 extends over 13 amino acids. V gave up 8 bases and J gave up 6 bases, with 17 bases separating them. Germline loops: CDR1 SQVTM, CDR2 ANQGSEA. The CDR3 spells CSPRIVEGNEQFF. The CDR3 nucleotides are TGCAGCCCACGTATAGTGGAGGGCAATGAGCAGTTCTTC.

This clonotype was counted ten times or more. The chain carries TRBV25-1 and TRBJ1-1; weak D call: TRBD1 (5 bases). CDR3 length: 15 amino acids. V was clipped by 6 bases and J by 1 base, with 15 bases between them. Germline-derived CDR1 and CDR2 are MGHDK and SYGVNS. In nucleotides, the CDR3 is TGTGCCAGCAGACTTCCAGGGTACGGGAACACTGAAGCTTTCTTT. Translation gives CASRLPGYGNTEAFF.

This clonotype has only a few counts. The chain uses TRBV20-1 and TRBJ1-1; 7 bases are a match to TRBD1. CDR3 length: 12 amino acids. The ends lost 8 bases at V and 3 bases at J; junction bases unmatched: 6. Per the germline V gene, CDR1 is DFQATT and CDR2 is SNEGSKA (reference sequence). CDR3 in amino acids: CSIQGRDTEAFF. In DNA, the CDR3 is TGCAGTATACAGGGGCGCGACACTGAAGCTTTCTTT.

The chain couples TRBV6-6 to TRBJ2-7; 7 bases agree with TRBD2. The V gene end was trimmed by 4 bases and the J gene end by 5 bases; junction bases not matched to a gene: 8. CDR3 length: 14 amino acids. CDR1 MNHNY and CDR2 SVGAGI come from the germline V gene (reference sequence). DNA of the CDR3: TGTGCCAGCAGTTTAAGGACTAGTTGGGACGAGCAGTACTTC. It yields the protein CASSLRTSWDEQYF.

This clonotype was observed at least ten times. V usage is TRBV7-3 and J usage is TRBJ2-5; no definite D call. The V gene's germline CDR1 is SGHTA and CDR2 FQGTGA. Trimming stripped 6 bases from V and 2 bases from J, with 10 bases between. The CDR3 sequence is 13 residues long. The CDR3 loop reads CASSTGPQETQYF. CDR3 coding DNA: TGTGCCAGCAGTACCGGACCGCAAGAGACCCAGTACTTC.

V is TRBV25-1 and J is TRBJ1-4; unclear D gene. CDR1 is MGHDK, CDR2 SYGVNS, per germline. The V gene lost 1 base and the J gene lost 8 bases, with 2 bases spanning the gap. The CDR3 totals 11 residues. CDR3 amino acids: CASSEFEKLFF. In DNA, the CDR3 is TGTGCCAGCAGTGAATTCGAAAAACTGTTTTTT.

This clonotype appeared many times. The chain joins TRBV20-1 to TRBJ2-7; 10 bases are shared with TRBD1. The germline CDR1 and CDR2 sequences are DFQATT and SNEGSKA (reference sequence). J gave up 5 bases and V 3 bases, and 7 bases lay outside the gene matches. The CDR3 has 14 residues. This chain's CDR3 is CSASLGQGRNEQYF. In DNA form, the CDR3 reads TGCAGTGCTAGTTTGGGACAGGGGAGAAACGAGCAGTACTTC.

CDR3 in amino acids: CASSPTGRRDTQYF. The CDR3 DNA reads TGTGCCAGCAGTCCCACAGGGCGGAGGGATACGCAGTATTTT. V usage is TRBV2 and J usage is TRBJ2-3; TRBD1 might be the D (6 bases). The CDR3 has 14 amino acids. V gave up 5 bases and J gave up 6 bases, with 15 bases separating them. The germline V gene has CDR1 SNHLY and CDR2 FYNNEI.

This clonotype was recorded at least ten times. V gene TRBV28 combines with J gene TRBJ2-4; 7 nucleotides align to TRBD2. This CDR3 comprises 17 residues. With V trimmed by 3 bases and J by 1 base, 9 bases remained unmatched. CDR1 is MDHEN, CDR2 SYDVKM, per germline. The CDR3 DNA reads as TGTGCCAGCAGTTTCTCATACGGGGGGAAGGCCAAAAACATTCAGTACTTC. Protein sequence: CASSFSYGGKAKNIQYF.

This clonotype was detected ten times or more. This chain uses TRBV10-3 with TRBJ2-7; 7 bases align to TRBD2. The CDR3 is 12 amino acids. V lost 8 bases and J lost 2; bases outside the gene matches: 3. Germline V lookup: CDR1 ENHRY, CDR2 SYGVKD. The CDR3 region has the DNA TGTGCCATCGGGGCGGGGGCCTACGAGCAGTACTTC. Amino acid sequence: CAIGAGAYEQYF.

This clonotype was detected many times. The chain carries TRBV4-3 and TRBJ2-3; possibly TRBD1 or TRBD2 for D (5 bases each). The CDR3 runs to 15 residues. Deletions cut 4 bases from V and 3 bases from J, with 14 bases between. Germline lookup yields CDR1 LGHNA and CDR2 YSLEER. In nucleotides, the CDR3 is TGCGCCAGCAGCCTTGGGACGGATGGGACAGATACGCAGTATTTT. It specifies CASSLGTDGTDTQYF.